These T cell receptor beta chains were read from a single sample in a study of blood T cell repertoires in COVID-19. Produced via immunoSEQ multiplex PCR; TCRdb's table is partial and in-frame only. The top ten hold just under 2% of the sample, which has 250,000 to 300,000 clones, 86% seen once. Sequencing used peripheral blood. These receptors were collected from a man aged 25 to 45 with active or convalescent COVID-19. CDR3s include the opening cysteine and the closing phenylalanine or tryptophan. The D gene is left open where the match is weak. Size values are once, few and many counts, or a class for expanded clones, and some rows have none.

j_call,v_call,clone_size,d_call,cdr3_nt,cdr3_aa
TRBJ2-7,TRBV6-5,.,.,TGTGCCAGCAGTTACTATTTACAGGGAAACGAGCAGTACTTC,CASSYYLQGNEQYF
TRBJ1-1,TRBV29-1,.,TRBD1,TGCAGCGTTGGGGCGGGACAGGGATTTTACCAGGGAGAAGCTTTCTTT,CSVGAGQGFYQGEAFF
TRBJ2-7,TRBV6-5,.,.,TGTGCCAGCAGTATGGACAGAGCGCCCTACGAGCAGTACTTC,CASSMDRAPYEQYF
TRBJ2-5,TRBV7-6,.,.,TGTGCCAGCAGCTTAGCGGGCGTAGGAAACCAAGAGACCCAGTACTTC,CASSLAGVGNQETQYF
TRBJ1-5,TRBV9,.,.,TGTGCCAGCAGCGTAGAACCAACAGGCAATCAGCCCCAGCATTTT,CASSVEPTGNQPQHF
TRBJ2-5,TRBV5-5,.,TRBD1,TGTGCCAGCAGCGAAGACCCCAGGGGGAAGGAGACCCAGTACTTC,CASSEDPRGKETQYF
TRBJ2-6,TRBV6-4,.,.,TGTGCCAGCGCGCCAGGGGTTAGCTCTGGGGCCAACGTCCTGACTTTC,CASAPGVSSGANVLTF
TRBJ1-6,TRBV2,once,TRBD1,TGTGCCAGCAGTTCCACAGGGGTGAATTCACCCCTCCACTTT,CASSSTGVNSPLHF
TRBJ1-5,TRBV7-8,once,.,TGTGCCAGCAGCTTAAGGGACAAATATCAGCCCCAGCATTTT,CASSLRDKYQPQHF
TRBJ1-1,TRBV15,.,.,TGTGCCACCAGCAGAGGGACTCTGAACACTGAAGCTTTCTTT,CATSRGTLNTEAFF
TRBJ2-3,TRBV3-1/TRBV3-2,.,.,TGTGCCAGCAGCCAAGACCCTAGCTCAGATACGCAGTATTTT,CASSQDPSSDTQYF
TRBJ2-4,TRBV19,.,.,TGTGCCAGTAGTATAGAGACGACAGCTCAGTACTTC,CASSIETTAQYF
TRBJ1-5,TRBV15,.,.,TGTGCCACCCAACCCGAGGGCGGAAACAATCAGCCCCAGCATTTT,CATQPEGGNNQPQHF
TRBJ1-2,TRBV6-5,.,TRBD1,TGTGCCAGCAGTTCCACAGGGGTTTGGGTTGGCTACACCTTC,CASSSTGVWVGYTF
TRBJ2-1,TRBV11-2,.,.,TGTGCCAGCAGCCCAGGGGGGAGGTCGCGATACAATGAGCAGTTCTTC,CASSPGGRSRYNEQFF
TRBJ2-7,TRBV19,.,TRBD2,TGTGCCAGTAGGCGATGGCCGAGCGGGGGGTCCTACGAGCAGTACTTC,CASRRWPSGGSYEQYF
TRBJ1-1,TRBV2,.,.,TGTGCCAGCACCCGAATTAATAGTATCACTGAAGCTTTCTTT,CASTRINSITEAFF
TRBJ1-6,TRBV6-6,.,.,TGTGCCAGCACCTTCGGGGAAAATTCACCCCTCCACTTT,CASTFGENSPLHF
TRBJ2-1,TRBV7-2,.,TRBD2,TGTGCCAGCAGCTCCCTAGCGGGGGGGAGGAATGAGCAGTTCTTC,CASSSLAGGRNEQFF
TRBJ2-5,TRBV15,.,.,TGTGCCACCAGCAGAGACTCTAGTGGGACCCAGTACTTC,CATSRDSSGTQYF
TRBJ1-1,TRBV6-5,.,TRBD1,TGTGCCAGCACCAGACAGGGGGCGCCCACTGAAGCTTTCTTT,CASTRQGAPTEAFF
TRBJ1-6,TRBV7-9,once,.,TGTGCCAGCAGCTTCCGGGAGAGTAATTCACCCCTCCACTTT,CASSFRESNSPLHF
TRBJ2-7,TRBV5-4,.,TRBD2,TGTGCCAGCAGCTTACGGCTAGCGGGGAGGTACGAGCAGTACTTC,CASSLRLAGRYEQYF
TRBJ2-7,TRBV6-2/TRBV6-3,many,TRBD1,TGTGCCAGCAGCATCATCGGGACAGCAAATTACGAGCAGTACTTC,CASSIIGTANYEQYF
TRBJ1-1,TRBV20-1,.,.,TGCAGTGCTAGTTTCCGGGCCGGGGACACTGAAGCTTTCTTT,CSASFRAGDTEAFF
TRBJ1-4,TRBV18,.,.,TGTGCCAGCTCACCTTCGACAGGACCAATCCCCGAAAAACTGTTTTTT,CASSPSTGPIPEKLFF
TRBJ1-2,TRBV4-3,.,.,TGCGCCAGCAGCCAAGAGACGGGAGAGAGCTATGGCTACACCTTC,CASSQETGESYGYTF
TRBJ2-2,TRBV9,.,TRBD2,TGTGCCAGCCGCGGGGCTAGCGGTACCGGGGAGCTGTTTTTT,CASRGASGTGELFF
TRBJ2-3,TRBV18,once,TRBD2,TGTGCCAGCTTGCCGGGACTAAGCACAGATACGCAGTATTTT,CASLPGLSTDTQYF
TRBJ1-1,TRBV11-2,few,.,TGTGCCAGCAGCTTTATTTCCCCGAGGGGGGGCACTGAAGCTTTCTTT,CASSFISPRGGTEAFF
TRBJ1-1,TRBV7-9,once,.,TGTGCCAGCAGCCTGGGGCAGGGTCTGAACACTGAAGCTTTCTTT,CASSLGQGLNTEAFF
TRBJ1-1,TRBV10-3,.,TRBD1,TGTGCCATCAGGACAGGGACTGAAAACACTGAAGCTTTCTTT,CAIRTGTENTEAFF
TRBJ2-3,TRBV19,.,TRBD1,TGTGCCAGTAGGGCCTCCGGGACAGGGAATTTGGATACGCAGTATTTT,CASRASGTGNLDTQYF